This is a list of T cell receptor beta chains from one sample in a study of T cell responses to AZD1222 COVID-19 vaccine. Method: immunoSEQ multiplex PCR; TCRdb's copy keeps in-frame clones and lacks some. The data hold about 88,000 clones, with approximately 90% observed a single time. Material: peripheral blood, obtained 28 days after the second AZD1222 dose. The source is an adult who received the AZD1222 COVID-19 vaccine. Both conserved end residues are part of each CDR3. D genes are given only for firm matches. Clone size is not always given. Where it is, it says once, few, many or a class for expanded clones.

D gene: -; V gene: TRBV29-1; J gene: TRBJ1-3; clone size: -; CDR3 DNA: TGCGGGAGTAGGAGCTCTGGAAACACCATATATTTT; CDR3 protein: CGSRSSGNTIYF
D gene: TRBD2; V gene: TRBV7-2; J gene: TRBJ2-1; clone size: -; CDR3 DNA: TGTGCCAGCAGCTTAAGGACTAGCGGGGGTACTTCCTACAATGAGCAGTTCTTC; CDR3 protein: CASSLRTSGGTSYNEQFF
D gene: TRBD1; V gene: TRBV6-5; J gene: TRBJ1-2; clone size: -; CDR3 DNA: TGTGTAACAGGGGGCTGGAGTCGTGGCTACACCTTC; CDR3 protein: CVTGGWSRGYTF
D gene: -; V gene: TRBV5-1; J gene: TRBJ2-7; clone size: -; CDR3 DNA: TGCGCCAGCAGCTTGGTGACGGGTAGCTCCTACGAGCAGTACTTC; CDR3 protein: CASSLVTGSSYEQYF
D gene: -; V gene: TRBV7-6; J gene: TRBJ1-6; clone size: -; CDR3 DNA: TGTGCCAGCAGCTCCTCTTCTTCACCCCTCCACTTT; CDR3 protein: CASSSSSSPLHF
D gene: -; V gene: TRBV6-6; J gene: TRBJ2-2; clone size: once; CDR3 DNA: TGTGCCAGCATTCCTACGGGCCAGCTCAACACCGGGGAGCTGTTTTTT; CDR3 protein: CASIPTGQLNTGELFF
D gene: -; V gene: TRBV4-1; J gene: TRBJ2-7; clone size: once; CDR3 DNA: TGCGCCAGCAGCCAAGATAAGTATCCCTCCTACGAGCAGTACTTC; CDR3 protein: CASSQDKYPSYEQYF
D gene: -; V gene: TRBV6-5; J gene: TRBJ2-7; clone size: -; CDR3 DNA: TGTGCCAGCAGTCGACGGCTAGGGAGTACCTACGAGCAGTACTTC; CDR3 protein: CASSRRLGSTYEQYF
D gene: TRBD1; V gene: TRBV5-5; J gene: TRBJ1-4; clone size: once; CDR3 DNA: TGTGCCAGCGATCTGGGTGGGACAGGGGCCAGGGAAAAACTGTTTTTT; CDR3 protein: CASDLGGTGAREKLFF
D gene: -; V gene: TRBV7-9; J gene: TRBJ1-4; clone size: -; CDR3 DNA: TGTGCCAGCAGGCCCCCGGGGGATGGTGAAAAACTGTTTTTT; CDR3 protein: CASRPPGDGEKLFF
D gene: TRBD2; V gene: TRBV10-1; J gene: TRBJ2-3; clone size: -; CDR3 DNA: TGCGCCAGCAGTGGTGGGACTAGCGGTACGCAGTATTTT; CDR3 protein: CASSGGTSGTQYF
D gene: -; V gene: TRBV7-2; J gene: TRBJ1-5; clone size: -; CDR3 DNA: TGTGCCAGCAGCTTGGGGAGCCCCCAGAGCTCTAATCAGCCCCAGCATTTT; CDR3 protein: CASSLGSPQSSNQPQHF
D gene: TRBD1; V gene: TRBV5-1; J gene: TRBJ1-3; clone size: -; CDR3 DNA: TGCGCCAGCAGCCCGGACGGGACAGGGGACTTCATCTCTGGAAACACCATATATTTT; CDR3 protein: CASSPDGTGDFISGNTIYF
D gene: TRBD1; V gene: TRBV5-4; J gene: TRBJ1-2; clone size: -; CDR3 DNA: TGTGCCAGCAGCCGAGGGCCGGGACAGGGGGCCTCTGGCTACACCTTC; CDR3 protein: CASSRGPGQGASGYTF
D gene: -; V gene: TRBV5-8; J gene: TRBJ1-1; clone size: -; CDR3 DNA: TGTGCCAGCAGCTTGGGTTGGAAAGCTTTCTTT; CDR3 protein: CASSLGWKAFF
D gene: TRBD2; V gene: TRBV7-2; J gene: TRBJ2-3; clone size: -; CDR3 DNA: TGTGCCAGCAGCTTAGCGTCCGTAGCGGGGGCCCGCACAGATACGCAGTATTTT; CDR3 protein: CASSLASVAGARTDTQYF
D gene: TRBD2; V gene: TRBV6-4; J gene: TRBJ2-3; clone size: few; CDR3 DNA: TGTGCCAGCAGTGGAAGCGGGGGGGCCACAGATACGCAGTATTTT; CDR3 protein: CASSGSGGATDTQYF
D gene: -; V gene: TRBV7-6; J gene: TRBJ1-5; clone size: once; CDR3 DNA: TGTGCCAGCAGCCCAAAACAGGGTCCTAGCAATCAGCCCCAGCATTTT; CDR3 protein: CASSPKQGPSNQPQHF
D gene: -; V gene: TRBV10-2; J gene: TRBJ2-7; clone size: -; CDR3 DNA: TGCGCCAGCAGTGAAGGCTACGAGCAGTACTTC; CDR3 protein: CASSEGYEQYF
D gene: -; V gene: TRBV27; J gene: TRBJ2-6; clone size: -; CDR3 DNA: TGTGCCAGCAGTTTAATTGGGGGGACCCCCGGGGCCAACGTCCTGACTTTC; CDR3 protein: CASSLIGGTPGANVLTF
D gene: TRBD1; V gene: TRBV6-5; J gene: TRBJ2-7; clone size: -; CDR3 DNA: TGTGCCAGCAGCCTCGACAGGGGAGCTTATGAGCAGTACTTC; CDR3 protein: CASSLDRGAYEQYF
D gene: -; V gene: TRBV20-1; J gene: TRBJ1-1; clone size: -; CDR3 DNA: TGCAGTGCCAGTACGGGACTGAACACTGAAGCTTTCTTT; CDR3 protein: CSASTGLNTEAFF
D gene: -; V gene: TRBV5-8; J gene: TRBJ1-3; clone size: -; CDR3 DNA: TGTGCCAGCAGCTTGGTAGGGGGGCGATCTGGAAACACCATATATTTT; CDR3 protein: CASSLVGGRSGNTIYF
D gene: -; V gene: TRBV7-2; J gene: TRBJ1-1; clone size: -; CDR3 DNA: TGTGCCAGCAGCGGGGGCTGGGGGCGGAGGACTGAAGCTTTCTTT; CDR3 protein: CASSGGWGRRTEAFF
D gene: -; V gene: TRBV2; J gene: TRBJ2-3; clone size: -; CDR3 DNA: TGTGCCACGGCACTAGGAAGGGAGGCCACAGATACGCAGTATTTT; CDR3 protein: CATALGREATDTQYF
D gene: -; V gene: TRBV24-1; J gene: TRBJ2-5; clone size: -; CDR3 DNA: TGTGCCACCAGTGACCCCGGACAGAGGGAGTACTTC; CDR3 protein: CATSDPGQREYF
D gene: -; V gene: TRBV19; J gene: TRBJ2-3; clone size: -; CDR3 DNA: TGTGCCAGTAGTATATACTACCCGCCTAGAGGCACAGATACGCAGTATTTT; CDR3 protein: CASSIYYPPRGTDTQYF
D gene: TRBD2; V gene: TRBV7-6; J gene: TRBJ2-3; clone size: -; CDR3 DNA: TGTGCCAGCAGCTTATGGCGCGGGGGGGGCACAGATACGCAGTATTTT; CDR3 protein: CASSLWRGGGTDTQYF
D gene: TRBD1; V gene: TRBV7-2; J gene: TRBJ2-5; clone size: few; CDR3 DNA: TGTGCCAGCAGCTCGACAGGGACACAAGAGACCCAGTACTTC; CDR3 protein: CASSSTGTQETQYF
D gene: -; V gene: TRBV9; J gene: TRBJ2-1; clone size: -; CDR3 DNA: TGTGCCAGCAGCTTACGGACGGCACCTTACAATGAGCAGTTCTTC; CDR3 protein: CASSLRTAPYNEQFF
D gene: -; V gene: TRBV9; J gene: TRBJ1-6; clone size: -; CDR3 DNA: TGTGCCAGCAGCGGTGCACAGGGATCCTTAGGGTCCCTCCACTTT; CDR3 protein: CASSGAQGSLGSLHF
D gene: -; V gene: TRBV29-1; J gene: TRBJ1-1; clone size: -; CDR3 DNA: TGCAGCGTTGCCAGTGGGGGCCGGGGCACTGAAGCTTTCTTT; CDR3 protein: CSVASGGRGTEAFF
D gene: -; V gene: TRBV28; J gene: TRBJ1-2; clone size: -; CDR3 DNA: TGTGCCAGCGGGCAGACCTATGGCTACACCTTC; CDR3 protein: CASGQTYGYTF
D gene: -; V gene: TRBV7-9; J gene: TRBJ1-2; clone size: -; CDR3 DNA: TGTGCCAGCAGCTTACTGGGGGGAGGAATCTATGGCTACACCTTC; CDR3 protein: CASSLLGGGIYGYTF
D gene: -; V gene: TRBV5-1; J gene: TRBJ2-1; clone size: once; CDR3 DNA: TGCGCCAGCAGCTTGGGACTGGGGGATGAGCAGTTCTTC; CDR3 protein: CASSLGLGDEQFF
D gene: TRBD1; V gene: TRBV9; J gene: TRBJ1-5; clone size: -; CDR3 DNA: TGTGCCAGCAGCGCCGGGACAGGTAATAGCAATCAGCCCCAGCATTTT; CDR3 protein: CASSAGTGNSNQPQHF
D gene: TRBD1; V gene: TRBV6-6; J gene: TRBJ1-2; clone size: -; CDR3 DNA: TGTGCCAGCATTCGAGGTGTGGGACAGGGACCTCTTAACTATGGCTACACCTTC; CDR3 protein: CASIRGVGQGPLNYGYTF